A selection of T cell receptor beta chains follows, all from one sample in a study of T cells in Graves' hyperthyroidism and ophthalmopathy. TCRdb fed the multiplex PCR reads into MiXCR, producing one record per CDR3 protein. The profile shows roughly 700,000 distinct CDR3 sequences, about 35% of them singletons. Input material: blood. The receptors derive from a middle-aged woman with Graves' hyperthyroidism. CDR3s leave out the opening cysteine and the closing phenylalanine or tryptophan. The order of the fields is J gene, V gene, clone size, CDR3 protein. Only some rows state a clone size, as once, few, many or a class for expanded clones.

>TRBJ2-5|TRBV9|many
ASSVDGRIQETQY
>TRBJ1-1|TRBV29-1|many
SVDIGTQNTEAF
>TRBJ1-2|TRBV10-1|.
ASSGVTYGYT
>TRBJ2-5|TRBV6-5|.
ASSYQGGSYQETQY
>TRBJ1-2|TRBV19|few
ASRPRWRTPAPGGSGYT
>TRBJ1-5|TRBV10-3|.
ASSPSRLTWQPQH
>TRBJ1-3|TRBV7-9|many
ASRRISGEDTIY
>TRBJ1-5|TRBV19|many
ASSMMTVGNQPQH
>TRBJ1-5|TRBV2|.
ASSSQRGYEQPQH
>TRBJ2-7|TRBV3-1|.
ASSLQGRSGTAYEQY
>TRBJ1-6|TRBV20-1|many
SARASADSPLH
>TRBJ2-2|TRBV9|few
ASSLVSVTGELF
>TRBJ2-7|TRBV7-2|many
ASSLVRGGTYEQY